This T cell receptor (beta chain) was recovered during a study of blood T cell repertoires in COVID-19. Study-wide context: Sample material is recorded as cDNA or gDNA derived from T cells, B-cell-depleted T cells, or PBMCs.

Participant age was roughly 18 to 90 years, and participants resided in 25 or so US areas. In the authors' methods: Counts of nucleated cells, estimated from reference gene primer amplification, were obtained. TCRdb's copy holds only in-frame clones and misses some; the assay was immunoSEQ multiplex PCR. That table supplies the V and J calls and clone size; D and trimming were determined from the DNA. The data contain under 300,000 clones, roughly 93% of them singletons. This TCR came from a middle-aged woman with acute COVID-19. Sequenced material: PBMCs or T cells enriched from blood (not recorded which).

The CDR3 nucleotides read TGCGCCAGCAGCGAGGGACAGGGGGCGCGAGGCTACACCTTC. Its protein product is CASSEGQGARGYTF. The chain recombines TRBV5-1 with TRBJ1-2; 12 positions agree with TRBD1. The V and J ends lost 4 bases and 8 bases, in that order; junction bases with no gene match: 6. Per germline, CDR1 SGHRS and CDR2 YFSETQ. The CDR3 is 14 amino acids.